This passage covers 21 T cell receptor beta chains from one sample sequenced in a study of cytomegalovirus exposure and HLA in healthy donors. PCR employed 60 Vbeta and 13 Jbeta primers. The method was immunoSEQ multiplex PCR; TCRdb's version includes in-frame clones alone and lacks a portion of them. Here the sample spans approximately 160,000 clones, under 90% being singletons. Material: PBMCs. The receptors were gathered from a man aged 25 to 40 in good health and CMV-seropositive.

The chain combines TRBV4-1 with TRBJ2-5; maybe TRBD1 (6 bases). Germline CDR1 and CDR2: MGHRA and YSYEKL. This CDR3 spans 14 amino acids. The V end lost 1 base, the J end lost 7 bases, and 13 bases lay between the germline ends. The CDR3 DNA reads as TGCGCCAGCAGCCAAGCGGGGACATCAAGGACCCAGTACTTC. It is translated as CASSQAGTSRTQYF.

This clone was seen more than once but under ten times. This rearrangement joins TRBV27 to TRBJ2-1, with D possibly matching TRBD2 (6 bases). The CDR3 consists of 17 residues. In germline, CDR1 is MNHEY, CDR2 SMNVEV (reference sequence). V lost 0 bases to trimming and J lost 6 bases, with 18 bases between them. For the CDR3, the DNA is TGTGCCAGCAGTTTATCCGGAGTGAGGGAGGTGGGCAATGAGCAGTTCTTC. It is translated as CASSLSGVREVGNEQFF.

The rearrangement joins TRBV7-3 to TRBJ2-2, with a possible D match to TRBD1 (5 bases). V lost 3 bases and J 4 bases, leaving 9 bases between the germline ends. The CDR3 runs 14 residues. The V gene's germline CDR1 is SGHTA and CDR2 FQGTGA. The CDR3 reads CASSFSQGTGELFF. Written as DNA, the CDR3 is TGTGCCAGCAGCTTCTCGCAGGGCACCGGGGAGCTGTTTTTT.

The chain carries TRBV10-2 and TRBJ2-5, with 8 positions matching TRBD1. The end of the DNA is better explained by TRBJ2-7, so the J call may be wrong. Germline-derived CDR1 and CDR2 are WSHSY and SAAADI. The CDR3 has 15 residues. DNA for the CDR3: TGCGCCAGCAGTCGTTTCCAGGGGGCGCGGTACGAGCAGTACTTC. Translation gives CASSRFQGARYEQYF.

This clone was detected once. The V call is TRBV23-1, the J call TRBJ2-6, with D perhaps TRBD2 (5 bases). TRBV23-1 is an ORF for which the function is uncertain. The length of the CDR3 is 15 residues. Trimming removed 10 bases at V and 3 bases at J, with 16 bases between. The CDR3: CAILSFGVGANVLTF. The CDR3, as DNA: TGCGCCATCCTTAGTTTCGGGGTTGGGGCCAACGTCCTGACTTTC.

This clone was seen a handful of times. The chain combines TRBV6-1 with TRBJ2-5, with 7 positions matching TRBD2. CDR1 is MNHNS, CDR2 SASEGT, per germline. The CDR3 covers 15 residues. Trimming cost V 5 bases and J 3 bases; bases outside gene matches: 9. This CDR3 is CASSSGLVGKETQYF. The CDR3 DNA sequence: TGTGCCAGCAGTAGCGGACTAGTGGGAAAAGAGACCCAGTACTTC.

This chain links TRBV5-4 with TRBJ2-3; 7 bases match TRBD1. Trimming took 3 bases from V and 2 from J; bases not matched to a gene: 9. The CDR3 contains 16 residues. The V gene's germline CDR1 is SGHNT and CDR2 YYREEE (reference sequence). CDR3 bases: TGTGCCAGCAGCTCATACAGGGGTGGGACCACAGATACGCAGTATTTT. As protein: CASSSYRGGTTDTQYF. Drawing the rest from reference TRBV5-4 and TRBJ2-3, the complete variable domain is ETGVTQSPTHLIKTRGQQVTLRCSSQSGHNTVSWYQQALGQGPQFIFQYYREEENGRGNFPPRFSGLQFPNYSSELNVNALELDDSALYLCASSSYRGGTTDTQYFGPGTRLTVL.

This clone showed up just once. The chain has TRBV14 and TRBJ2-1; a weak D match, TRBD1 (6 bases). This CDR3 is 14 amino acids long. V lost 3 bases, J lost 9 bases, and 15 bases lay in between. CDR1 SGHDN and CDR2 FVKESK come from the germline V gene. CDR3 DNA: TGTGCCAGCAGCCAGACGCAGGGGCTGAGTGAGCAGTTCTTC. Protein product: CASSQTQGLSEQFF. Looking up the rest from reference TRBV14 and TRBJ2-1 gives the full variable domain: EAGVTQFPSHSVIEKGQTVTLRCDPISGHDNLYWYRRVMGKEIKFLLHFVKESKQDESGMPNNRFLAERTGGTYSTLKVQPAELEDSGVYFCASSQTQGLSEQFFGPGTRLTVL.

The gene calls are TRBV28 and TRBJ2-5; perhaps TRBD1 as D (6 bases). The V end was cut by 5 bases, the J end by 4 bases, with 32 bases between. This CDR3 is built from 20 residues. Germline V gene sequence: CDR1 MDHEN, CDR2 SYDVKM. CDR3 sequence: CASSRSTTESPGHGIETQYF. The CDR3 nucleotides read TGTGCCAGCAGTCGAAGCACAACTGAATCTCCGGGACACGGTATAGAGACCCAGTACTTC. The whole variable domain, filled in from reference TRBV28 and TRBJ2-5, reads DVKVTQSSRYLVKRTGEKVFLECVQDMDHENMFWYRQDPGLGLRLIYFSYDVKMKEKGDIPEGYSVSREKKERFSLILESASTNQTSMYLCASSRSTTESPGHGIETQYFGPGTRLLVL.

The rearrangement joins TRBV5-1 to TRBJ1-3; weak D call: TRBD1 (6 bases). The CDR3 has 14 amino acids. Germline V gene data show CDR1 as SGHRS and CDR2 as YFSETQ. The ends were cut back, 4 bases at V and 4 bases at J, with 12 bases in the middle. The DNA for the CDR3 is TGCGCCAGCAGCCCACAGGGTTCCGGAAACACCATATATTTT. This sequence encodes CASSPQGSGNTIYF.

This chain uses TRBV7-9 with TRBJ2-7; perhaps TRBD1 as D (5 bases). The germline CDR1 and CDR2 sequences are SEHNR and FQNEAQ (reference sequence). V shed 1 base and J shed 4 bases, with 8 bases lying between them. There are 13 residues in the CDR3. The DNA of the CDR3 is TGTGCCAGCAGCTTAGGACAGCCTTACGAGCAGTACTTC. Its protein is CASSLGQPYEQYF.

This CDR3 is CASSYLEEIYEQYF. The CDR3 nucleotides read TGTGCCAGCAGTTACTTGGAGGAGATCTACGAGCAGTACTTC. The chain has TRBV6-5 and TRBJ2-7, with D possibly TRBD2 on 5 matching bases. V lost 1 base and J lost 3, with 10 bases in between. Germline values: CDR1 MNHEY, CDR2 SVGAGI. The CDR3 is 14 amino acids.

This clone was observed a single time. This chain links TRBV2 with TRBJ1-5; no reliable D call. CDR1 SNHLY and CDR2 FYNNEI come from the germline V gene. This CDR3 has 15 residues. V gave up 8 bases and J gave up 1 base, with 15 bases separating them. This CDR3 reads CASLPGKTSNQPQHF. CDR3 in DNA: TGTGCCAGCCTCCCAGGAAAAACGAGCAATCAGCCCCAGCATTTT.

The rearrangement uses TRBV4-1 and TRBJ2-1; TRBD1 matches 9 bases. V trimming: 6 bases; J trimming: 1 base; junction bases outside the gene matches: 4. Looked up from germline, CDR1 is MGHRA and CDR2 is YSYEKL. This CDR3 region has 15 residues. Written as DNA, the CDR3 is TGCGCCAGCAGACTGGACAGGGGTTCCTACAATGAGCAGTTCTTC. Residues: CASRLDRGSYNEQFF.

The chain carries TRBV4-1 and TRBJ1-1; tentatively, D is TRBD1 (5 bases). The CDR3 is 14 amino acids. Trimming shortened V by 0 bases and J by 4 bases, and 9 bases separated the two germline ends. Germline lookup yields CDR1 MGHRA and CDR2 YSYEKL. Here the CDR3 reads CASSQDEGATEAFF. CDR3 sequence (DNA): TGCGCCAGCAGCCAAGATGAAGGGGCCACTGAAGCTTTCTTT.

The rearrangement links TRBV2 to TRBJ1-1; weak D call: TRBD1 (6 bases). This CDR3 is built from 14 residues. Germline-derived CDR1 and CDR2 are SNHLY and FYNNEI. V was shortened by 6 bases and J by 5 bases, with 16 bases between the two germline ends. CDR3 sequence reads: CASSKTGPGTEAFF. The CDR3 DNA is TGTGCCAGCAGCAAGACAGGACCGGGTACTGAAGCTTTCTTT.

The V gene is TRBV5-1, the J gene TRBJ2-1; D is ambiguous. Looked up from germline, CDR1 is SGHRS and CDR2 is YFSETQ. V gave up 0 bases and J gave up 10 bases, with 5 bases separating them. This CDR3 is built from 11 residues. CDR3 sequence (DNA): TGCGCCAGCAGCTTGGGGAGAGAGCAGTTCTTC. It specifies CASSLGREQFF.

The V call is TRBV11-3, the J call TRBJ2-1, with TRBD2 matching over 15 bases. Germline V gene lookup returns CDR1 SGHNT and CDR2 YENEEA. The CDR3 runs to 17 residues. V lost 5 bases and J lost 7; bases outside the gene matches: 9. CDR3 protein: CASSLRTSGRAGNEQFF. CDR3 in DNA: TGTGCCAGCAGCCTAAGGACTAGCGGGAGGGCGGGGAATGAGCAGTTCTTC.

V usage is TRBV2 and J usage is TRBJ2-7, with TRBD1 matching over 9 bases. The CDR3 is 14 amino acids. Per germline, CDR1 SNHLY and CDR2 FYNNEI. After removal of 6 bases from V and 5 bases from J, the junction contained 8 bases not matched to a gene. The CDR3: CASRPGQGPHEQYF. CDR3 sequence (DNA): TGTGCCAGCAGGCCGGGACAGGGTCCCCACGAGCAGTACTTC.

The CDR3 region has the DNA TGTGCCAGCAGTATACGACAGGGTAGCGAGCAGTACTTC. Protein product: CASSIRQGSEQYF. The chain has TRBV6-1 and TRBJ2-7; 7 positions agree with TRBD1. V shed 5 bases and J 6 bases; nucleotides not matched to a gene: 7. CDR1 and CDR2 from the germline V gene are MNHNS and SASEGT. The CDR3 sequence is 13 residues long.

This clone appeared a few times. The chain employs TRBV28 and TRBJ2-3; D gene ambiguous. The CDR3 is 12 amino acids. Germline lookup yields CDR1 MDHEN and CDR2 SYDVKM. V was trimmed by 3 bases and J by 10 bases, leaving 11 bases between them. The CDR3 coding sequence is TGTGCCAGCAGTTTTAGCCTAACCGCGCAGTATTTT. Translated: CASSFSLTAQYF.